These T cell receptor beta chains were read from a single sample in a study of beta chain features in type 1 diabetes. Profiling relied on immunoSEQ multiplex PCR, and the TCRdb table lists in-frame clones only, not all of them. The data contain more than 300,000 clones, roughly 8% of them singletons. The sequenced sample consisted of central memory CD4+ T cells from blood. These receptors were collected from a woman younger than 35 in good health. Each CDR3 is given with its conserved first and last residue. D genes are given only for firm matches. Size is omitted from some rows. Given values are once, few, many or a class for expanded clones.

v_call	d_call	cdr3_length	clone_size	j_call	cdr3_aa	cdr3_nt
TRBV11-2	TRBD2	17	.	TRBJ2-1	CASSLVRRSSGDNEQFF	TGTGCCAGCAGCTTAGTGCGTCGGTCTAGCGGAGACAATGAGCAGTTCTTC
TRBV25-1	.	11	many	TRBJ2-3	CASSDSVTQYF	TGTGCCAGCAGTGATAGTGTTACGCAGTATTTT
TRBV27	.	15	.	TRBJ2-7	CASSPSAGGGYEQYF	TGTGCCAGCAGTCCATCGGCGGGTGGCGGATACGAGCAGTACTTC
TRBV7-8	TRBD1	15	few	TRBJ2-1	CASKAGQGRYNEQFF	TGTGCCAGCAAGGCCGGACAGGGGCGTTACAATGAGCAGTTCTTC
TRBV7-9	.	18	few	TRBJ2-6	CASSLDTGRLRGANVLTF	TGTGCCAGCAGCTTAGATACTGGCAGGCTTCGCGGGGCCAACGTCCTGACTTTC
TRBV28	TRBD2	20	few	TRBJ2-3	CASGLPGLAGEPPSTDTQYF	TGTGCCAGCGGATTACCGGGACTAGCGGGAGAGCCCCCTAGCACAGATACGCAGTATTTT
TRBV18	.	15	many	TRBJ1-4	CASSDGTRTREKLFF	TGTGCCAGCTCGGACGGGACGAGAACTCGTGAAAAACTGTTTTTT
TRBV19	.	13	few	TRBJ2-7	CASSAGQNYEQYF	TGTGCCAGTAGTGCGGGACAGAACTACGAGCAGTACTTC
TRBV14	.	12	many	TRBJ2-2	CASSQIYRELFF	TGTGCCAGCAGCCAAATCTACCGGGAGCTGTTTTTT
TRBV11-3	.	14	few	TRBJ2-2	CASSMTANTGELFF	TGTGCCAGCAGCATGACAGCGAACACCGGGGAGCTGTTTTTT
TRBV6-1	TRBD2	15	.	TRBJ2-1	CASSAGLAGRDEQFF	TGTGCCAGCAGTGCGGGACTAGCGGGACGGGATGAGCAGTTCTTC
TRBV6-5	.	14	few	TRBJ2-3	CAIRNLLAGDTQYF	TGTGCCATCAGAAACCTCCTAGCAGGAGATACGCAGTATTTT
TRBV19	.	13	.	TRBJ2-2	CASSMRDTGELFF	TGTGCCAGTAGTATGCGGGACACCGGGGAGCTGTTTTTT
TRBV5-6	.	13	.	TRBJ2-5	CASSVDAARTQYF	TGTGCCAGCAGTGTAGATGCGGCAAGGACCCAGTACTTC
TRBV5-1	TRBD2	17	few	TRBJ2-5	CASSFLAGGPRQETQYF	TGCGCCAGCAGCTTTCTAGCGGGAGGGCCGCGGCAAGAGACCCAGTACTTC
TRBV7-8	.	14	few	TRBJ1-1	CASSLVAGNTEAFF	TGTGCCAGCAGCTTAGTGGCCGGGAACACTGAAGCTTTCTTT
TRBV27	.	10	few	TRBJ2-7	CASSPYEQYF	TGTGCCAGCAGTCCATACGAGCAGTACTTC
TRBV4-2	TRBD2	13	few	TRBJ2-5	CASSQRTSETQYF	TGTGCCAGCAGCCAAAGGACTAGCGAGACCCAGTACTTC
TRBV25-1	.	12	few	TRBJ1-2	CASSETDYGYTF	TGTGCCAGCAGTGAGACGGATTATGGCTACACCTTC
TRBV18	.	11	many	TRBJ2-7	CASSSRDKQYF	TGTGCCAGCTCGTCCAGGGATAAGCAGTACTTC